Sequencing of this TCR beta chain was carried out in a study of blood T cell repertoires in COVID-19. The overall study: COVID-19 samples, acute and convalescent, were from the United States, Italy and Spain. T cells, B-cell-depleted T cells, or PBMCs provided the cDNA or gDNA that served as material.

Those enrolled, adults aged roughly 18 to 95 years, came from fewer than 25 US areas. Assignments of participants to cohorts depended upon their own reported clinical history. The CDR3 runs to 12 residues. Germline V lookup: CDR1 MDHEN, CDR2 SYDVKM. V shed 2 bases and J shed 7 bases, with 8 bases lying between them. The table came from immunoSEQ multiplex PCR; TCRdb's copy has only in-frame clones and leaves some out. The sample includes around 250,000 clones, around 89% of them seen just once. The sequenced sample was PBMCs or T cells enriched from blood (not recorded which). The TCR sequence derives from a woman in her thirties or forties with acute COVID-19. The J gene is TRBJ1-2, the V gene TRBV28; unclear D gene. The CDR3 loop is CASSLGARGYTF. The CDR3 nucleotides are TGTGCCAGCAGTTTAGGTGCGCGTGGCTACACCTTC.